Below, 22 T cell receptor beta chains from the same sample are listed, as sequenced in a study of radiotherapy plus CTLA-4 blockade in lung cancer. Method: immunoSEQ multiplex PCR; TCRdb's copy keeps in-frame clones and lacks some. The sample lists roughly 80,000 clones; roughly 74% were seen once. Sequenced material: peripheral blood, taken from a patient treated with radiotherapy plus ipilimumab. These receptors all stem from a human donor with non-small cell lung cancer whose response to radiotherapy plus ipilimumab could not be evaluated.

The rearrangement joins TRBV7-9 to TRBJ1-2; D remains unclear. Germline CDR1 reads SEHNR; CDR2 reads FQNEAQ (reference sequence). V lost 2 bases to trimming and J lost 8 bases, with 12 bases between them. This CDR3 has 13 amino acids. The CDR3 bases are TGTGCCAGCAGCTTATCTGTCCAGGAAGGCTACACCTTC. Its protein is CASSLSVQEGYTF.

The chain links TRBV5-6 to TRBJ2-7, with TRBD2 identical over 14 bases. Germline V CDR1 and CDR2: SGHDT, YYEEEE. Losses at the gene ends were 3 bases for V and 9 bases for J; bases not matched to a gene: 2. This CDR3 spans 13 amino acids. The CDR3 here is CASSSGLAGGQYF. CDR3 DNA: TGTGCCAGCAGCTCAGGACTAGCGGGGGGGCAGTACTTC.

CDR3 protein: CASSLGVAGVIMYF. The CDR3, as DNA: TGTGCCAGCAGCTTAGGAGTAGCGGGGGTTATTATGTACTTC. The genes are TRBV7-2 and TRBJ2-7; 9 bases align to TRBD2. The V segment lost 1 base and the J segment 12 bases; nucleotides outside the gene matches: 10. The CDR3 contains 14 residues. Germline V gene lookup returns CDR1 SGHTA and CDR2 FQGNSA.

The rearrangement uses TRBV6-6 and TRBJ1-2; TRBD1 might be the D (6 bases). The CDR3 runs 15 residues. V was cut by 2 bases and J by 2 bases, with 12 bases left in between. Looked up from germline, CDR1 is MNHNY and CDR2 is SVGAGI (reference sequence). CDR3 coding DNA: TGTGCCAGCAGTTACCTCGGACAGACCAACTATGGCTACACCTTC. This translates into CASSYLGQTNYGYTF.

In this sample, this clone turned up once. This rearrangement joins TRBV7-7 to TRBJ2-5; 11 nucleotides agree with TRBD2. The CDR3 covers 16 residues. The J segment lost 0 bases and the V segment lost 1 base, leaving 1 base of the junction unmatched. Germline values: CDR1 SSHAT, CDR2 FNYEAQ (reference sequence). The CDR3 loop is CASSLGLAGNQETQYF. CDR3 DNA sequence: TGTGCCAGCAGCTTAGGACTAGCGGGGAACCAAGAGACCCAGTACTTC.

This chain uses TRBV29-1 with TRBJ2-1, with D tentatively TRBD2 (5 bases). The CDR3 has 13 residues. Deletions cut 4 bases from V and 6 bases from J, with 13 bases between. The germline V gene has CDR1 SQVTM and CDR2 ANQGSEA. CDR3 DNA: TGCAGCGTTGCCGGGGAACGTACCAATGAGCAGTTCTTC. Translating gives CSVAGERTNEQFF.

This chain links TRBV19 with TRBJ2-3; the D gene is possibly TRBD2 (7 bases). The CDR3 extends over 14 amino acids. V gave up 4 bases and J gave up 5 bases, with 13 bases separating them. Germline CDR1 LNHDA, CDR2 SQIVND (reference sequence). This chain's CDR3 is CASSTAGAGDTQYF. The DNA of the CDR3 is TGTGCCAGTAGTACTGCGGGGGCCGGAGATACGCAGTATTTT.

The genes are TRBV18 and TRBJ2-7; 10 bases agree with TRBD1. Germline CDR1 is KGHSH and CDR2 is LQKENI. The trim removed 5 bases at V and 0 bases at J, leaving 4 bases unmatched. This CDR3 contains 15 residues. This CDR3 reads CASSLTGGYSYEQYF. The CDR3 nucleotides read TGTGCCAGCTCATTGACAGGGGGCTACTCCTACGAGCAGTACTTC. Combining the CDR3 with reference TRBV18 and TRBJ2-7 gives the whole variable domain NAGVMQNPRHLVRRRGQEARLRCSPMKGHSHVYWYRQLPEEGLKFMVYLQKENIIDESGMPKERFSAEFPKEGPSILRIQQVVRGDSAAYFCASSLTGGYSYEQYFGPGTRLTVT.

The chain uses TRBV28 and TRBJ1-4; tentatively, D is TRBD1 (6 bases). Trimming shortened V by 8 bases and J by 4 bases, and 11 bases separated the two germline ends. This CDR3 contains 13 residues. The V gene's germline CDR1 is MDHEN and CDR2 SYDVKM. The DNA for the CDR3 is TGTGCCAGCCGGGACACGATTAATGAAAAACTGTTTTTT. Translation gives CASRDTINEKLFF.

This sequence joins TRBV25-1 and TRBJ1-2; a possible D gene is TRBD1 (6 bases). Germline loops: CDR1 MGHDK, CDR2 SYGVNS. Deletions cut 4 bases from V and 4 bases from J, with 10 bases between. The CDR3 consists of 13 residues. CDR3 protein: CASSAGVGYGYTF. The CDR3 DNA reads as TGTGCCAGCAGTGCAGGGGTCGGCTATGGCTACACCTTC.

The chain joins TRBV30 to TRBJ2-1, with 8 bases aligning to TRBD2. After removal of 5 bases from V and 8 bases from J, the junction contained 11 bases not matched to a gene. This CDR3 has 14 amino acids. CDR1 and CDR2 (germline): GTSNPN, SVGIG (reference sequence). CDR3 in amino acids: CAWGTGLVMYEQFF. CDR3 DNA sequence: TGTGCCTGGGGGACGGGACTAGTAATGTATGAGCAGTTCTTC.

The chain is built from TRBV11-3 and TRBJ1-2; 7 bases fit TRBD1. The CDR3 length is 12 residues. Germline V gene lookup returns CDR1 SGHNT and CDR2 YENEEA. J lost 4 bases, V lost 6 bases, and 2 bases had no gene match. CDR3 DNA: TGTGCCAGCAGTCGACAGGGCTATGGCTACACCTTC. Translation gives CASSRQGYGYTF.

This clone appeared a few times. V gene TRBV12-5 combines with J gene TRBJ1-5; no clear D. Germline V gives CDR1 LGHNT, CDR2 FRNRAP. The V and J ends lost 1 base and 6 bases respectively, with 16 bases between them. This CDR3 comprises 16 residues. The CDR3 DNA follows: TGTGCTAGTGGTTTGGCCCTGACCAGGCAGGCTCAGCCCCAGCATTTT. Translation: CASGLALTRQAQPQHF.

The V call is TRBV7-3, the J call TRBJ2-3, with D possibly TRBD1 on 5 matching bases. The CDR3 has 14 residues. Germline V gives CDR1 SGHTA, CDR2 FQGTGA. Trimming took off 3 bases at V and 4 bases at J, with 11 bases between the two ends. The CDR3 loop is CASSLTRASDTQYF. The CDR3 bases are TGTGCCAGCAGCTTGACCAGGGCCTCAGATACGCAGTATTTT.

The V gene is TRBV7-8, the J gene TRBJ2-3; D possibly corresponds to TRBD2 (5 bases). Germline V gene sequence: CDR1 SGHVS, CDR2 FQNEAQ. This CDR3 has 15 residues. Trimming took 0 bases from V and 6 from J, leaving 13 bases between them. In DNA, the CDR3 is TGTGCCAGCAGCTTAGCGTTTACTAGTCCCGATACGCAGTATTTT. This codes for CASSLAFTSPDTQYF.

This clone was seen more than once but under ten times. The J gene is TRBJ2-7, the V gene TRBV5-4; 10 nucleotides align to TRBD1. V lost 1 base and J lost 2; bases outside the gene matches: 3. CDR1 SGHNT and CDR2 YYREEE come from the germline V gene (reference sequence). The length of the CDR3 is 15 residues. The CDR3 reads CASSLPGTGAYEQYF. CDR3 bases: TGTGCCAGCAGCTTGCCCGGGACAGGGGCCTACGAGCAGTACTTC.

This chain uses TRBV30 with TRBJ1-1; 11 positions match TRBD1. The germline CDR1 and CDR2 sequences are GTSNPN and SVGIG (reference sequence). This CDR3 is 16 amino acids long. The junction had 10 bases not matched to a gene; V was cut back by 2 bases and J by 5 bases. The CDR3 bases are TGTGCCTGGAGTACGGGACAGGGGGAGCGGGGAACTGAAGCTTTCTTT. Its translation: CAWSTGQGERGTEAFF.

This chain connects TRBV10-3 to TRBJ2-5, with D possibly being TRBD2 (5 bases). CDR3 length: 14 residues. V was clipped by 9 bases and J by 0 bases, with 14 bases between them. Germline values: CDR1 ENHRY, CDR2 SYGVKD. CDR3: CAIGLTKNQETQYF. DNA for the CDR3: TGTGCCATTGGACTCACTAAGAACCAAGAGACCCAGTACTTC.

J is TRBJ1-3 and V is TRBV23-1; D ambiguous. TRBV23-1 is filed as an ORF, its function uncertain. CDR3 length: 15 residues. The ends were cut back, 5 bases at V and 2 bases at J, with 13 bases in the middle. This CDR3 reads CASSSFGNAGNTIYF. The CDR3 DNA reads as TGCGCCAGCAGTAGTTTCGGGAACGCTGGAAACACCATATATTTT.

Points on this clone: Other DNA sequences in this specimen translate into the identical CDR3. CDR3 region: CASSLALAGVNEQFF. Here the CDR3 DNA reads TGCGCCAGCAGCTTGGCCCTAGCGGGAGTCAATGAGCAGTTCTTC. V gene TRBV5-1 combines with J gene TRBJ2-1; 10 nucleotides line up with TRBD2. CDR1 is SGHRS and CDR2 is YFSETQ in the germline V gene. The CDR3 spans 15 residues. Trimming took 0 bases from V and 6 from J; bases not matched to a gene: 3.

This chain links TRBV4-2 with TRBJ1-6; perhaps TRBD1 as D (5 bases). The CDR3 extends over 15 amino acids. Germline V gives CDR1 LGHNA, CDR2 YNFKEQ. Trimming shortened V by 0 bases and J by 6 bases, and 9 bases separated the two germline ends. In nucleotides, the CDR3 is TGTGCCAGCAGCCAAGATGGGGGGTCTAATTCACCCCTCCACTTT. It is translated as CASSQDGGSNSPLHF.

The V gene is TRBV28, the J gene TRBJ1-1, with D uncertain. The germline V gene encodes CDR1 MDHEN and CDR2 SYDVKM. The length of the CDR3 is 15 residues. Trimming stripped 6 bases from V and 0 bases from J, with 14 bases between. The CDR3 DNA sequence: TGTGCCAGCAGAGCCAGGCGGGGAGTGAACACTGAAGCTTTCTTT. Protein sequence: CASRARRGVNTEAFF. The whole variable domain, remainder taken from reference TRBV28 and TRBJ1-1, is DVKVTQSSRYLVKRTGEKVFLECVQDMDHENMFWYRQDPGLGLRLIYFSYDVKMKEKGDIPEGYSVSREKKERFSLILESASTNQTSMYLCASRARRGVNTEAFFGQGTRLTVV.